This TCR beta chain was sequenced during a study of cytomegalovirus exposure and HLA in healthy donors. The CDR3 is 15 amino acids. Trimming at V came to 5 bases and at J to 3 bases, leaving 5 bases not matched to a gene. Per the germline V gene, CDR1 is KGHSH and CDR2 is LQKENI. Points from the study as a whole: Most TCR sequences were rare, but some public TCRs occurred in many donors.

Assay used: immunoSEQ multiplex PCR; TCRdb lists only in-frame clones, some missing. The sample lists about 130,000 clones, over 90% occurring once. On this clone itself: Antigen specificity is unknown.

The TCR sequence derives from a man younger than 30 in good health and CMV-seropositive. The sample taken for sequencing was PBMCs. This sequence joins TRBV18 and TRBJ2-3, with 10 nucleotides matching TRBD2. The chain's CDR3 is CASSDPSGSTDTQYF. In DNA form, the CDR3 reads TGTGCCAGCTCAGATCCTAGCGGGAGTACAGATACGCAGTATTTT. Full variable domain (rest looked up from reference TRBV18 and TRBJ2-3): NAGVMQNPRHLVRRRGQEARLRCSPMKGHSHVYWYRQLPEEGLKFMVYLQKENIIDESGMPKERFSAEFPKEGPSILRIQQVVRGDSAAYFCASSDPSGSTDTQYFGPGTRLTVL.